Each of the 9 T cell receptor beta chains below was sequenced from the same sample in a study of tumor and adjacent non-tumor tissue in lung cancer. No cell sorting was done before RNA was extracted from the tissue. This non-tumor lung sample came from over 3 cm beyond the tumor edge. TCRbeta libraries were built with three rounds of nested PCR, modified from ARM-PCR. In TCRdb, the multiplex PCR reads were re-called with MiXCR into one record per CDR3 protein. The table has more than 45,000 distinct CDR3 sequences, 70% to 80% seen once. Source material: distant non-tumor lung tissue. The receptors here all came from an older woman with non-small cell lung cancer.

Worth noting for this clonotype: One junction end disagrees with the germline gene, perhaps due to a read error. This rearrangement joins TRBV6-2 or TRBV6-3 to TRBJ1-5; no clear D gene. The CDR3 has 13 amino acids. Germline lookup yields CDR1 MNHEY and CDR2 SVGEGT. CDR3 in amino acids: CASSSHRNQPQHF. The CDR3 DNA follows: TGTGCCAGCAGTTCCCATCGCAATCAGCCCCAACATTTT.

In the case of this clonotype: It may be a read error: a sequence one base away is much more abundant. The J gene is TRBJ2-7, the V gene TRBV4-3; D not certain. CDR1 is LGHNA, CDR2 YSLEER, per germline. The CDR3 loop spans 15 amino acids. The CDR3: CASNQDTASVYEQYF. The CDR3 nucleotides read TGCGCCAGCAACCAAGATACAGCCTCCGTCTACGAGCAGTACTTC.

In its sample, this clonotype was seen once. A junction boundary mismatches the germline segment, possibly from a read error. This chain connects TRBV28 to TRBJ2-3; 9 nucleotides line up with TRBD2. The CDR3 has 16 residues. Per germline, CDR1 MDHEN and CDR2 SYDVKM. The CDR3 here is CASSLLGGGAVDTQHF. CDR3 bases: TGTGCCAGCAGTTTACTGGGCGGGGGGGCTGTAGATACGCAGCATTTC.

Worth noting for this clonotype: This may come from a read error, since a much larger clone is one base off. This rearrangement joins TRBV28 to TRBJ2-5; 10 bases map to TRBD1. The length of the CDR3 is 16 residues. Germline CDR1 is MDHEN and CDR2 is SYDVKM. The CDR3 sequence is CVSSPGQGKGVETQYF. As DNA, the CDR3 is TGTGTCAGCAGTCCGGGACAGGGGAAGGGGGTCGAGACCCAGTACTTC.

This clonotype is medium-sized in the sample. The V gene is TRBV4-3, the J gene TRBJ2-7; tentative D call: TRBD1 (6 bases). Trimming took off 10 bases at V and 1 base at J, with 11 bases between the two ends. CDR1 and CDR2 (germline): LGHNA, YSLEER. This CDR3 contains 12 residues. As DNA, the CDR3 is TGCGCCACCTGGGACAAATCCTACGAGCAGTACTTC. Its protein product is CATWDKSYEQYF.

By sample share, this clonotype is medium-sized. This chain connects TRBV4-3 to TRBJ2-1; 10 bases map to TRBD2. CDR1 and CDR2 from the germline V gene are LGHNA and YSLEER. After removal of 1 base from V and 6 bases from J, the junction contained 0 bases not matched to a gene. There are 14 residues in the CDR3. The CDR3 bases are TGCGCCAGCAGCCAAGCTAGCGGGGGCAATGAGCAGTTCTTC. Its protein product is CASSQASGGNEQFF.

This chain uses TRBV5-4 with TRBJ2-5; the D gene is possibly TRBD1 (5 bases). The CDR3 totals 15 residues. Trimming took 4 bases from V and 5 from J, leaving 18 bases between them. Germline assignment: CDR1 SGHNT and CDR2 YYREEE (reference sequence). The CDR3 DNA reads TGTGCCAGCAGCACTGACAGACCAAAAAGGGAGACCCAGTACTTC. Translation: CASSTDRPKRETQYF.

This clonotype was found a few times. This clone may be a read error of a much larger clone one base away. This chain links TRBV5-4 with TRBJ2-7, with a weak D call TRBD1 (5 bases). The CDR3 sequence is 14 residues long. Germline loops: CDR1 SGHNT, CDR2 YYREEE (reference sequence). V was clipped by 6 bases and J by 4 bases, with 17 bases between them. CDR3 region: CASILRVGTYEQYF. The DNA for the CDR3 is TGTGCCAGCATCCTCAGGGTTGGAACGTACGAGCAGTACTTC.

In the case of this clonotype: One end of the junction does not line up with germline, which may come from a read error. V usage is TRBV6-2 or TRBV6-3 and J usage is TRBJ2-5, with 7 nucleotides matching TRBD1. In germline, CDR1 is MNHEY, CDR2 SVGEGT. The CDR3 spans 16 residues. CDR3 bases: TGTCCCAGCAGTTACGTTTACGGGACAGCCGAAGAGATCCAGTACTTC. Translation: CPSSYVYGTAEEIQYF.